This T cell receptor beta chain was captured by sequencing in a study of response to subunit inactivated influenza vaccine (dated by TCRdb to 2017 to 2018). Regarding the study in general: The study used deep quantitative T cell receptor repertoire profiling to track responses to a trivalent subunit inactivated influenza vaccine.

Library preparation employed RT-PCR. TCRdb lists the instrument as Illumina HiSeq 2500. The public reads were run again by TCRdb, first through fastp at Q25 and then through MiXCR, and only productive beta chains were kept. Every distinct CDR3 protein forms one entry, paired with its most common genes and DNA. The sample has 150,000 to 200,000 distinct CDR3 sequences on record, 9.5% to 12% of them singletons. The ten most abundant clones make up roughly 33% of the sample. Only a few counts were recorded for this clonotype. Its antigen remains undetermined. Base qualities were left out, and no much larger clone turns up one base away. CDR1 SGHAT and CDR2 FQNNGV are derived from the germline V gene. The CDR3, from cysteine to phenylalanine, totals 14 residues. Of all the DNA, just the CDR3 is kept, 42 bases in frame from base 1. V is pruned by 11 bases and J by 8 bases, leaving 13 bases of the junction without a gene match.

On the study overall, not on this receptor specifically: It was suggested by the authors that each seasonal influenza vaccination may recruit only a limited number of new T cells.

The V gene is TRBV11-2 and the J gene is TRBJ2-1, with TRBD1 matching 9 junction bases. This TCR was sampled from a man between 45 and 75 years old who received an inactivated influenza vaccine. Donor details come from another sample of the same person, matched by shared clones. The sample here was CD8+ T cells sorted from PBMCs, taken about 24 months after vaccination. The bases read TGTGCCGGCCGACGGGACAGGGTTTCGGATGAGCAGTTCTTC. Its translation reads: CAGRRDRVSDEQFF.